This entry concerns a single T cell receptor (beta chain). The data derive from a study of T cell changes during pregnancy in multiple sclerosis. The method was immunoSEQ multiplex PCR; TCRdb's version includes in-frame clones alone and lacks a portion of them. The sample consists of 30,000 to 35,000 clones, 89% of them appearing once. Germline CDR1 reads SGHRS; CDR2 reads YFSETQ. The CDR3 consists of 15 residues. The J segment lost 2 bases and the V segment lost 0 bases, leaving 5 bases of the junction unmatched. This sample comprised CD8+ T cells from peripheral blood mononuclear cells, obtained in the second trimester of pregnancy. V is TRBV5-1 and J is TRBJ2-7, with TRBD2 identical over 7 bases. The clonotype was recovered from a female donor with multiple sclerosis, enrolled in a pregnancy study. CDR3 amino acids: CASSLGAGTTYEQYF. As DNA, the CDR3 is TGCGCCAGCAGCTTGGGGGCCGGGACTACCTACGAGCAGTACTTC.